The source of this TCR beta chain is a study of T cell clonality in common variable immunodeficiency. Overall study findings and caveats: Common variable immunodeficiency TCR beta sequences reportedly had fewer deletions and N-nucleotide insertions.

From germline, CDR1 is MNHEY and CDR2 SVGEGT. V was cut by 1 base and J by 3 bases, with 10 bases left in between. This CDR3 has 15 amino acids. This clone showed up just a few times. Its antigen is not known. The CDR3 end is not reached by the read, which stops 3 residues before it; the germline J gene fills it in. Replacement immunoglobulin had been given to every CVID subject for at least one year. Each donor provided roughly 4.5 to 9 ml of heparinized whole blood. Produced via immunoSEQ multiplex PCR; TCRdb's table is partial and in-frame only. The sample lists about 19,000 clones, none appearing once, the ten largest making up more than 20%.

Specimen: peripheral blood mononuclear cells. The TCR originated in a human donor with common variable immunodeficiency. The rearrangement links TRBV6-2 or TRBV6-3 to TRBJ1-5; tentatively, D is TRBD1 (5 bases). The CDR3: CASSYLRQHNQPQHF. The CDR3 bases that were read are TGTGCCAGCAGTTACTTACGACAGCACAATCAGCCC.